The T cell receptor beta chain described here comes from a study of cytomegalovirus exposure and HLA in healthy donors. The study, taken as a whole, reports: Roughly even sequencing depth across donors was the assumption behind the presence/absence analyses.

CDR1 MNHNS and CDR2 SASEGT come from the germline V gene. This CDR3 is built from 15 residues. V was clipped by 3 bases and J by 5 bases, with 15 bases between them. Remarks on this clone: The target antigen is unknown.

In the PCR, 60 Vbeta and 13 Jbeta primers were used. Sequencing used immunoSEQ multiplex PCR; TCRdb keeps in-frame clones, though not all of them. In the table there are over 150,000 clones, about 83% of which are singletons. This rearrangement joins TRBV6-1 to TRBJ2-3, with D possibly TRBD2 on 5 matching bases. The TCR sequence derives from a middle-aged woman in good health and CMV-seronegative. The sample taken for sequencing was PBMCs. The CDR3, as DNA: TGTGCCAGCAGTGAGCGGCGCCCCGGAGGAGATACGCAGTATTTT. It encodes CASSERRPGGDTQYF.